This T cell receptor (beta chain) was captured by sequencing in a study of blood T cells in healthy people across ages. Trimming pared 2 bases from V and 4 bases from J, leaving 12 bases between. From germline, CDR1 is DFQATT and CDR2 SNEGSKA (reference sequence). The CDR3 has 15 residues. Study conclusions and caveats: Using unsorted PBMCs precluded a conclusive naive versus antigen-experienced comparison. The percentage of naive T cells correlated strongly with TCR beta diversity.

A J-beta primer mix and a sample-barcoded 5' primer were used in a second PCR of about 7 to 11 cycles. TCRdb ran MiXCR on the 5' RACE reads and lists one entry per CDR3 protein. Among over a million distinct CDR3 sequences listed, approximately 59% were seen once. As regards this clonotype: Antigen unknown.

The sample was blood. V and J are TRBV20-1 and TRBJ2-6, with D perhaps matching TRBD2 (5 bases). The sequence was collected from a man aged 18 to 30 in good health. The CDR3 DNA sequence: TGCAGTGCTAGATCAGGCCCGGGAGGGGCCAACGTCCTGACTTTC. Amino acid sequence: CSARSGPGGANVLTF.